Described below is a single T cell receptor beta chain sequence and its context. Its matching antigen is unknown. This sample stems from a study of T cell responses to AZD1222 COVID-19 vaccine. Study observations and caveats: Donors skewed white British and female; clonal diversity was possibly underestimated. Sampling that yielded the repertoires occurred only after the peak T cell response.

The germline V and J ends were trimmed by 5 bases and 3 bases, with 10 bases remaining between them. This CDR3 has 13 amino acids. Germline values: CDR1 SGHTA, CDR2 FQGNSA. The assay was immunoSEQ multiplex PCR, and TCRdb's table has in-frame clones only and misses some. The sample has around 140,000 clones; about 90% are singletons. The genes are TRBV7-2 and TRBJ1-2; D is unclear. The source of this sequence is an adult who received the MenACWY meningococcal vaccine as a control. The sample was peripheral blood, taken 28 days after the second dose of the MenACWY control vaccine. In DNA form, the CDR3 reads TGTGCCAGCAGCCGGACCCAACACTATGGCTACACCTTC. As protein: CASSRTQHYGYTF. The full variable domain, completed using reference TRBV7-2 and TRBJ1-2, is GAGVSQSPSNKVTEKGKDVELRCDPISGHTALYWYRQSLGQGLEFLIYFQGNSAPDKSGLPSDRFSAERTGGSVSTLTIQRTQQEDSAVYLCASSRTQHYGYTFGSGTRLTVV.